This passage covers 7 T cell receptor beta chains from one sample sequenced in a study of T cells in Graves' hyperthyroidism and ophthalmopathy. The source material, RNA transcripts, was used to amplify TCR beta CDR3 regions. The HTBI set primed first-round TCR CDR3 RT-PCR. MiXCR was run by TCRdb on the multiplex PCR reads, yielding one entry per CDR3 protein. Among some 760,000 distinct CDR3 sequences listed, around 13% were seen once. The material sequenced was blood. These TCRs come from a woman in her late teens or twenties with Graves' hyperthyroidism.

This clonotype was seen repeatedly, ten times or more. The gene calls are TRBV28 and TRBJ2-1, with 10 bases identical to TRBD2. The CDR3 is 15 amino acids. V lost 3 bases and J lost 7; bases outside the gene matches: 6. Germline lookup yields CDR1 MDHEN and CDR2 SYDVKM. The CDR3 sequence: CASSFLAGEKNEQFF. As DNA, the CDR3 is TGTGCCAGCAGTTTTCTAGCGGGAGAGAAGAATGAGCAGTTCTTC.

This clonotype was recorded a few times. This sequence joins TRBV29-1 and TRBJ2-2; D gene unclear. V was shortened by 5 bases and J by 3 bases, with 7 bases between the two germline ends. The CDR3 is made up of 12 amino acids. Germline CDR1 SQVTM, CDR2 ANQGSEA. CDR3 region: CSVLKYTGELFF. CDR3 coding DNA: TGCAGCGTTCTTAAGTACACCGGGGAGCTGTTTTTT.

The CDR3 DNA sequence: TGTGCCAGCACCGGGACAGGGGGCTCCACAGATACGCAGTATTTT. Amino acids: CASTGTGGSTDTQYF. This chain uses TRBV7-2 with TRBJ2-3; 12 bases fit TRBD1. The CDR3 runs 15 residues. Per the germline V gene, CDR1 is SGHTA and CDR2 is FQGNSA. The J segment lost 2 bases and the V segment lost 7 bases, leaving 4 bases of the junction unmatched. Full variable domain (missing parts from reference TRBV7-2 and TRBJ2-3): GAGVSQSPSNKVTEKGKDVELRCDPISGHTALYWYRQSLGQGLEFLIYFQGNSAPDKSGLPSDRFSAERTGGSVSTLTIQRTQQEDSAVYLCASTGTGGSTDTQYFGPGTRLTVL.

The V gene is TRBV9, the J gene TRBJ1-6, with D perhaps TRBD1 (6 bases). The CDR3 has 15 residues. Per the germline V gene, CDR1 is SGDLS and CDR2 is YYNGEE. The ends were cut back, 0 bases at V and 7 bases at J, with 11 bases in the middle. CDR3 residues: CASSVAGQHNSPLHF. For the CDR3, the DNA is TGTGCCAGCAGCGTAGCCGGACAGCACAATTCACCCCTCCACTTT.

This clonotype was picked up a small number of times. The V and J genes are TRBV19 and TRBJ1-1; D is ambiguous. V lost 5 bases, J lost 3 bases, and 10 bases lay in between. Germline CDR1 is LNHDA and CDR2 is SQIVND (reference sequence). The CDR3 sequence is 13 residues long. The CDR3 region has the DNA TGTGCCAGTAGTGACGGGAAACACACTGAAGCTTTCTTT. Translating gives CASSDGKHTEAFF. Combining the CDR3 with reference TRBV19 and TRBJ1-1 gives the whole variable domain DGGITQSPKYLFRKEGQNVTLSCEQNLNHDAMYWYRQDPGQGLRLIYYSQIVNDFQKGDIAEGYSVSREKKESFPLTVTSAQKNPTAFYLCASSDGKHTEAFFGQGTRLTVV.

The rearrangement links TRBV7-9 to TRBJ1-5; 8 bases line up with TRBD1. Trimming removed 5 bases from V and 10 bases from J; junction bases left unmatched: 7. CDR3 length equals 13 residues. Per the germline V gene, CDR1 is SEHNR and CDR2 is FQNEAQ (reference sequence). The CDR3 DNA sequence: TGTGCCAGCAGCGGACAGGGCCAGGAACCCCAGCATTTT. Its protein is CASSGQGQEPQHF.

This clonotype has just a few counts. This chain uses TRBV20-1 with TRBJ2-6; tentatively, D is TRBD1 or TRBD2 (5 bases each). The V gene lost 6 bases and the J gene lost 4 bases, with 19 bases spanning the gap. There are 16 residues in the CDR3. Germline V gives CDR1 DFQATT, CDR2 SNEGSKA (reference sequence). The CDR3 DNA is TGCAGTGCGAGGTGGGACCCCCCATGGGGGGCCAACGTCCTGACTTTC. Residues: CSARWDPPWGANVLTF.